Shown below are 24 T cell receptor beta chains from a single sample sequenced in a study of T cell repertoires in cytomegalovirus infection. TCRdb passed the reads through MiXCR, listing each CDR3 protein once. The table has 400,000 to 550,000 distinct CDR3 sequences, over 9% seen once. The sample consisted of PBMCs. These receptors were obtained from a human donor in good health (CMV status not recorded). Some clones in this sample may be carry-over from other donors' samples.

This clonotype was picked up a small number of times. CDR3 in DNA: TGCAGCGGTCAGAGGGGTCCGAATCAGCCCCAGCATTTT. The encoded protein is CSGQRGPNQPQHF. The chain couples TRBV29-1 to TRBJ1-5; tentatively, D is TRBD1 (5 bases). The CDR3 is 13 residues long. The V gene's germline CDR1 is SQVTM and CDR2 ANQGSEA. The V end was cut by 7 bases, the J end by 4 bases, with 14 bases between. Drawing the rest from reference TRBV29-1 and TRBJ1-5, the complete variable domain is SAVISQKPSRDICQRGTSLTIQCQVDSQVTMMFWYRQQPGQSLTLIATANQGSEATYESGFVIDKFPISRPNLTFSTLTVSNMSPEDSSIYLCSGQRGPNQPQHFGDGTRLSIL.

The chain employs TRBV10-3 and TRBJ2-1, with TRBD2 matching 16 bases. CDR3 length: 16 amino acids. Trimming cost V 2 bases and J 15 bases; bases outside gene matches: 10. The germline V gene encodes CDR1 ENHRY and CDR2 SYGVKD. The CDR3 spells CAISEIPGLAGGRLFF. CDR3 nucleotides: TGTGCCATCAGTGAGATACCGGGACTAGCGGGGGGGAGGTTGTTCTTC.

At least ten counts were recorded for this clonotype. The rearrangement joins TRBV28 to TRBJ2-1; TRBD2 aligns across 16 bases. CDR1 is MDHEN and CDR2 is SYDVKM in the germline V gene. Trimming at V came to 3 bases and at J to 3 bases, leaving 8 bases not matched to a gene. The CDR3 extends over 19 amino acids. The CDR3 reads CASSFRGLAGGGFYNEQFF. CDR3 coding DNA: TGTGCCAGCAGTTTTAGGGGACTAGCGGGAGGGGGGTTCTACAATGAGCAGTTCTTC. Filled out from reference TRBV28 and TRBJ2-1, the complete variable domain reads DVKVTQSSRYLVKRTGEKVFLECVQDMDHENMFWYRQDPGLGLRLIYFSYDVKMKEKGDIPEGYSVSREKKERFSLILESASTNQTSMYLCASSFRGLAGGGFYNEQFFGPGTRLTVL.

This clonotype was recorded at least ten times. This chain connects TRBV19 to TRBJ2-1; TRBD2 might be the D (5 bases). The CDR3 spans 14 residues. Germline V gene lookup returns CDR1 LNHDA and CDR2 SQIVND (reference sequence). V was pared by 6 bases and J by 4 bases, with 13 bases between. CDR3 nucleotides: TGTGCCAGTAGAGACATAGCGTCTTACAATGAGCAGTTCTTC. Translation gives CASRDIASYNEQFF.

This rearrangement joins TRBV6-5 to TRBJ2-1; 9 positions match TRBD2. The CDR3 runs to 17 residues. Germline-derived CDR1 and CDR2 are MNHEY and SVGAGI. Trimming at V came to 0 bases and at J to 2 bases, leaving 5 bases not matched to a gene. The CDR3 DNA reads TGTGCCAGCAGTTACTCTGGGCGGGGGGGCCCCTACAATGAGCAGTTCTTC. It specifies CASSYSGRGGPYNEQFF.

This clonotype was seen repeatedly, ten times or more. This chain connects TRBV28 to TRBJ2-1, with TRBD1 as a possible D gene (6 bases). The CDR3 is 12 amino acids. V lost 10 bases and J 4 bases, leaving 11 bases between the germline ends. The V gene's germline CDR1 is MDHEN and CDR2 SYDVKM. Written as DNA, the CDR3 is TGTGCCACCGACGGACAGTACAATGAGCAGTTCTTC. Protein product: CATDGQYNEQFF. Full variable domain (remainder filled in from reference TRBV28 and TRBJ2-1): DVKVTQSSRYLVKRTGEKVFLECVQDMDHENMFWYRQDPGLGLRLIYFSYDVKMKEKGDIPEGYSVSREKKERFSLILESASTNQTSMYLCATDGQYNEQFFGPGTRLTVL.

This clonotype was seen repeatedly, ten times or more. The rearrangement links TRBV7-9 to TRBJ2-5; no clear D gene. The CDR3 length is 13 residues. V was shortened by 2 bases and J by 5 bases, with 9 bases between the two germline ends. From germline, CDR1 is SEHNR and CDR2 FQNEAQ (reference sequence). Written as DNA, the CDR3 is TGTGCCAGCAGCTTACGGCGTGGCGAGACCCAGTACTTC. Translating it yields CASSLRRGETQYF.

This rearrangement joins TRBV24-1 to TRBJ2-2; D may match TRBD1 or TRBD2 (6 bases each). CDR3 length equals 15 residues. Germline V CDR1 and CDR2: KGHDR, SFDVKD. V lost 7 bases and J lost 1, with 12 bases in between. The CDR3 DNA reads TGTGCCACCAGCCCGGGGGCAGTGAACACCGGGGAGCTGTTTTTT. It translates to CATSPGAVNTGELFF.

This sequence joins TRBV28 and TRBJ1-1; 7 bases fit TRBD1. Germline-derived CDR1 and CDR2 are MDHEN and SYDVKM. The CDR3 is made up of 14 amino acids. Germline trimming cut 1 base from V and 4 bases from J; bases unmatched to any gene: 3. CDR3 nucleotide sequence: TGTGCCAGCAGTTTATCAGGGGGAGTCACTGAAGCTTTCTTT. Amino acids: CASSLSGGVTEAFF.

This clonotype was seen at least ten times. The chain links TRBV2 to TRBJ2-3, with 9 bases matching TRBD2. Germline values: CDR1 SNHLY, CDR2 FYNNEI. The CDR3 sequence is 15 residues long. The V and J ends lost 0 bases and 4 bases, in that order; junction bases with no gene match: 2. The CDR3 DNA is TGTGCCAGCAGTGAAGCCCCTAGCGGGGCAGATACGCAGTATTTT. It translates to CASSEAPSGADTQYF.

This clonotype was seen at least ten times. The chain links TRBV7-3 to TRBJ2-2, with D possibly being TRBD1 (5 bases). This CDR3 spans 15 amino acids. Germline V CDR1 and CDR2: SGHTA, FQGTGA. Trimming took 5 bases from V and 6 from J, leaving 16 bases between them. The CDR3 here is CASSHETVPAGELFF. CDR3 nucleotide sequence: TGTGCCAGCAGCCACGAGACAGTCCCGGCCGGGGAGCTGTTTTTT.

This clonotype came up many times. This chain joins TRBV2 and TRBJ2-7; D possibly uses TRBD1 or TRBD2 (5 bases each). CDR3 length: 12 residues. Germline loops: CDR1 SNHLY, CDR2 FYNNEI. V was trimmed by 6 bases and J by 7 bases, leaving 13 bases between them. CDR3 bases: TGTGCCAGCAGCCGGGACCTCTGGGAGCAGTACTTC. It specifies CASSRDLWEQYF. Looking up the rest from reference TRBV2 and TRBJ2-7 gives the full variable domain: EPEVTQTPSHQVTQMGQEVILRCVPISNHLYFYWYRQILGQKVEFLVSFYNNEISEKSEIFDDQFSVERPDGSNFTLKIRSTKLEDSAMYFCASSRDLWEQYFGPGTRLTVT.

This clonotype was picked up many times. The gene calls are TRBV28 and TRBJ2-7; 7 bases align to TRBD1. Germline CDR1 reads MDHEN; CDR2 reads SYDVKM. V trimming: 7 bases; J trimming: 2 bases; junction bases outside the gene matches: 2. This CDR3 region has 12 residues. Written as DNA, the CDR3 is TGTGCCAGCACCAGGGGGACCTACGAGCAGTACTTC. Protein: CASTRGTYEQYF.

This clonotype was detected many times. The chain combines TRBV3-1 with TRBJ1-2; 7 nucleotides agree with TRBD1. Trimming cost V 3 bases and J 7 bases; bases outside gene matches: 8. The length of the CDR3 is 14 residues. Germline assignment: CDR1 LGHDT and CDR2 YNNKEL (reference sequence). CDR3 in amino acids: CASSHRDRVGGYTF. The CDR3 DNA is TGTGCCAGCAGCCACCGAGACAGGGTTGGTGGCTACACCTTC.

This clonotype has at least ten counts. The chain joins TRBV7-9 to TRBJ2-2, with 9 bases identical to TRBD1. Germline V gives CDR1 SEHNR, CDR2 FQNEAQ (reference sequence). Germline trimming cut 5 bases from V and 5 bases from J; bases unmatched to any gene: 9. The CDR3 runs 16 residues. Here the CDR3 DNA reads TGTGCCAGCAGCACATCCGGGACAGGGAAGACCGGGGAGCTGTTTTTT. This gives the protein CASSTSGTGKTGELFF.

This clonotype was seen ten or more times. The chain has TRBV7-3 and TRBJ2-2, with D possibly matching TRBD1 (5 bases). The CDR3 loop spans 16 amino acids. V was cut by 5 bases and J by 1 base, with 14 bases left in between. Germline V CDR1 and CDR2: SGHTA, FQGTGA. The CDR3 sequence: CASSRRQIQNTGELFF. The DNA of the CDR3 is TGTGCCAGCAGCCGTAGACAGATTCAGAACACCGGGGAGCTGTTTTTT. The full variable domain, its missing parts supplied by reference TRBV7-3 and TRBJ2-2, is GAGVSQTPSNKVTEKGKYVELRCDPISGHTALYWYRQSLGQGPEFLIYFQGTGAADDSGLPNDRFFAVRPEGSVSTLKIQRTERGDSAVYLCASSRRQIQNTGELFFGEGSRLTVL.

There are many counts of this clonotype. This chain links TRBV6-1 with TRBJ2-7; D remains ambiguous. Germline CDR1 reads MNHNS; CDR2 reads SASEGT. Trimming left V 2 bases short and J 0 bases short, with 14 bases between. The CDR3 consists of 16 residues. CDR3 amino acids: CASSERAASISYEQYF. CDR3 nucleotides: TGTGCCAGCAGTGAACGGGCAGCCTCCATCTCCTACGAGCAGTACTTC.

This clonotype showed up many times. The CDR3 here is CASSSGTFYSNQPQHF. CDR3 coding DNA: TGTGCCAGCAGTTCGGGGACATTTTATAGCAATCAGCCCCAGCATTTT. The V call is TRBV28, the J call TRBJ1-5, with a tentative D call TRBD1 (6 bases). From germline, CDR1 is MDHEN and CDR2 SYDVKM. The length of the CDR3 is 16 residues. The V gene lost 4 bases and the J gene lost 0 bases, with 13 bases spanning the gap.

This clonotype has a count of ten or more. The chain links TRBV7-8 to TRBJ1-4; D unclear. The V gene lost 7 bases and the J gene lost 1 base, with 13 bases spanning the gap. The CDR3 is 15 amino acids. Germline CDR1 reads SGHVS; CDR2 reads FQNEAQ. CDR3 residues: CASKESRGTNEKLFF. DNA for the CDR3: TGTGCCAGCAAGGAATCGAGAGGAACTAATGAAAAACTGTTTTTT. Combining the CDR3 with reference TRBV7-8 and TRBJ1-4 gives the whole variable domain GAGVSQSPRYKVAKRGQDVALRCDPISGHVSLFWYQQALGQGPEFLTYFQNEAQLDKSGLPSDRFFAERPEGSVSTLKIQRTQQEDSAVYLCASKESRGTNEKLFFGSGTQLSVL.

This clonotype has only a few counts. The chain combines TRBV28 with TRBJ2-7; D unresolved. Looked up from germline, CDR1 is MDHEN and CDR2 is SYDVKM. This CDR3 spans 14 amino acids. The V and J ends lost 4 bases and 0 bases respectively, with 10 bases between them. Here the CDR3 reads CASSSRLSSYEQYF. Written as DNA, the CDR3 is TGTGCCAGCAGTTCCAGGTTAAGCTCCTACGAGCAGTACTTC.

This clonotype was counted between two and nine times. J is TRBJ2-6 and V is TRBV23-1; a possible D gene is TRBD1 (6 bases). TRBV23-1 is recorded as an ORF, its role being uncertain. CDR3 length: 17 residues. Trimming shortened V by 2 bases and J by 3 bases, and 14 bases separated the two germline ends. CDR3 sequence (DNA): TGCGCCAGCAGTCAACTCTGGGGGCTAGTTGGGGCCAACGTCCTGACTTTC. Encoded protein: CASSQLWGLVGANVLTF.

The chain has TRBV10-3 and TRBJ1-1; D gene uncertain. The CDR3 length is 15 residues. The germline V and J ends were trimmed by 3 bases and 5 bases, with 16 bases remaining between them. CDR1 ENHRY and CDR2 SYGVKD come from the germline V gene. The CDR3 DNA reads as TGTGCCATCAGTGACCTTAACGGGGTTGGGACTGAAGCTTTCTTT. Translating it yields CAISDLNGVGTEAFF.

This clonotype was seen repeatedly, ten times or more. The chain is built from TRBV28 and TRBJ2-7, with D perhaps TRBD1 or TRBD2 (5 bases each). The CDR3 runs 18 residues. V shed 3 bases and J shed 6 bases, with 27 bases lying between them. Germline CDR1 reads MDHEN; CDR2 reads SYDVKM. CDR3 protein: CASSFPPPLGVRVGEQYF. The CDR3 DNA reads as TGTGCCAGCAGTTTCCCACCTCCCCTGGGGGTTCGTGTCGGCGAGCAGTACTTC.

The chain links TRBV20-1 to TRBJ2-4, with 12 bases lining up with TRBD2. V lost 0 bases, J lost 9 bases, and 9 bases stayed unmatched. CDR3 size: 16 residues. Germline lookup yields CDR1 DFQATT and CDR2 SNEGSKA (reference sequence). CDR3 DNA: TGCAGTGCTAGAGATAGGGGAGGACTAGCGGGACGCATTCAGTACTTC. As protein: CSARDRGGLAGRIQYF.